One and the same sample provided the 32 T cell receptor beta chains below, sequenced in a study of blood T cells in healthy people across ages. Sample-barcoded 5' priming and a J-beta primer mix drove a second PCR of roughly 6 to 12 cycles. TCRdb used MiXCR to reprocess the 5' RACE reads, holding one entry per CDR3 protein. The table shows fewer than 2 million distinct CDR3 sequences, with 35% to 50% occurring only once. Specimen: blood. The receptors were gathered from a human donor in good health.

This chain uses TRBV20-1 with TRBJ2-5, with 9 nucleotides matching TRBD1. The J call is in doubt because the DNA end fits TRBJ2-7 better. There are 13 residues in the CDR3. CDR1 and CDR2 (germline): DFQATT, SNEGSKA (reference sequence). The CDR3 nucleotides read TGCAGTGCTACACAGGGGGCGCGCGACGAGCAGTACTTC. Translating it yields CSATQGARDEQYF.

V usage is TRBV6-2 or TRBV6-3 and J usage is TRBJ2-1; possible D gene TRBD1, 5 bases. The ends were cut back, 8 bases at V and 10 bases at J, with 18 bases in the middle. Germline CDR1 reads MNHEY; CDR2 reads SVGEGT. The length of the CDR3 is 13 residues. This CDR3 is CASGRRREGEQFF. The CDR3 DNA follows: TGTGCCAGCGGGCGTCGCAGGGAAGGGGAGCAGTTCTTC.

This chain links TRBV6-2 or TRBV6-3 with TRBJ1-6; no clear D. Germline loops: CDR1 MNHEY, CDR2 SVGEGT. V was trimmed by 4 bases and J by 7 bases, leaving 14 bases between them. The CDR3 extends over 15 amino acids. The CDR3: CASSWDTGGNSPLHF. The CDR3, as DNA: TGTGCCAGCAGTTGGGATACTGGCGGGAATTCACCCCTCCACTTT.

Turning to this clonotype: One end of the junction does not line up with germline, which may come from a read error. The chain combines TRBV15 with TRBJ2-3; 9 nucleotides match TRBD2. The CDR3 sequence is 16 residues long. Per the germline V gene, CDR1 is LNHNV and CDR2 is YYDKDF (reference sequence). The CDR3 DNA reads TGTGTCACCAGCAGACCGGGACTAGCTGATACAGATACGCAGTATTTT. This translates into CVTSRPGLADTDTQYF.

The V call is TRBV10-3, the J call TRBJ1-5; maybe TRBD1 (6 bases). The CDR3 loop spans 14 amino acids. The germline gives CDR1 ENHRY, CDR2 SYGVKD. V shed 0 bases and J shed 7 bases, with 10 bases lying between them. The CDR3 is CAISESDSLQPQHF. The CDR3 DNA sequence: TGTGCCATCAGTGAGTCGGACAGTTTGCAGCCCCAGCATTTT.

In its sample, this clonotype was seen a few times. This chain joins TRBV5-1 and TRBJ2-7; no definite D call. The CDR3 contains 17 residues. The V and J ends lost 1 base and 2 bases respectively, with 19 bases between them. Germline V lookup: CDR1 SGHRS, CDR2 YFSETQ. As DNA, the CDR3 is TGCGCCAGCAGCTTGTTCGGGTCAACGAGCTACCCCTACGAGCAGTACTTC. Its translation is CASSLFGSTSYPYEQYF.

This chain uses TRBV20-1 with TRBJ1-1; weak D call: TRBD1 (6 bases). CDR1 and CDR2 from the germline V gene are DFQATT and SNEGSKA (reference sequence). V was cut by 0 bases and J by 5 bases, with 10 bases left in between. The CDR3 covers 13 residues. This CDR3 reads CSARDRQVTEAFF. CDR3 DNA: TGCAGTGCTAGAGATAGACAGGTTACTGAAGCTTTCTTT.

The chain joins TRBV24-1 to TRBJ2-1; a weak D match, TRBD2 (6 bases). V lost 1 base and J 5 bases, leaving 11 bases between the germline ends. The CDR3 runs to 15 residues. The germline gives CDR1 KGHDR, CDR2 SFDVKD. The CDR3 bases are TGTGCCACCAGTGATTTCGGGGAGGTCGACAATGAGCAGTTCTTC. It translates to CATSDFGEVDNEQFF.

Points on this clonotype: One end of the junction varies from germline; a read error may be responsible. The chain links TRBV4-2 to TRBJ1-2; possible D gene TRBD1, 6 bases. This CDR3 is built from 14 residues. Looked up from germline, CDR1 is LGHNA and CDR2 is YNFKEQ. CDR3 region: CAGSQEQGPYGYTF. CDR3 nucleotide sequence: TGTGCCGGCAGCCAAGAACAGGGACCCTATGGCTACACCTTC.

The chain carries TRBV9 and TRBJ2-3; possibly TRBD1 for D (6 bases). This CDR3 has 15 residues. The germline V gene encodes CDR1 SGDLS and CDR2 YYNGEE. V shed 0 bases and J shed 5 bases, with 13 bases lying between them. CDR3 DNA: TGTGCCAGCAGCGTAGCCCCCAGGGGAGAAGATACGCAGTATTTT. Translation: CASSVAPRGEDTQYF.

To note about this clonotype: The junction does not match germline at one end; this may be a read error. The V gene is TRBV13, the J gene TRBJ2-5; D call uncertain. Germline V gives CDR1 PRHDT, CDR2 FYEKMQ (reference sequence). The CDR3 is 14 residues long. The CDR3 DNA is TGTGCCGGCAGCCCGAGACGGACCCAAGAGACCCAGTACTTC. Amino acids: CAGSPRRTQETQYF.

This clonotype has a handful of counts. V and J are TRBV29-1 and TRBJ2-1; 9 nucleotides match TRBD1. There are 12 residues in the CDR3. Germline-derived CDR1 and CDR2 are SQVTM and ANQGSEA. V was clipped by 6 bases and J by 8 bases; unmatched bases: 5. CDR3 nucleotide sequence: TGCAGCGTAGACAGGGGGGTAGATGAGCAGTTCTTC. It is translated as CSVDRGVDEQFF.

This sequence joins TRBV7-9 and TRBJ1-6, with TRBD1 as a possible D gene (5 bases). CDR3 length: 15 residues. Trimming removed 3 bases at V and 7 bases at J, with 13 bases between. Germline CDR1 and CDR2: SEHNR and FQNEAQ (reference sequence). For the CDR3, the DNA is TGTGCCAGCAGCTTGGTAACAGGAGGGAATTCACCCCTCCACTTT. Encoded protein: CASSLVTGGNSPLHF.

This clonotype was observed a few times. The rearrangement links TRBV2 to TRBJ1-1; D might be TRBD1 (5 bases). The CDR3 totals 13 residues. Trimming shortened V by 7 bases and J by 0 bases, and 9 bases separated the two germline ends. Germline CDR1 reads SNHLY; CDR2 reads FYNNEI. This chain's CDR3 is CASITGLNTEAFF. In DNA, the CDR3 is TGTGCCAGCATAACAGGCCTGAACACTGAAGCTTTCTTT. Filled out from reference TRBV2 and TRBJ1-1, the complete variable domain reads EPEVTQTPSHQVTQMGQEVILRCVPISNHLYFYWYRQILGQKVEFLVSFYNNEISEKSEIFDDQFSVERPDGSNFTLKIRSTKLEDSAMYFCASITGLNTEAFFGQGTRLTVV.

This clonotype was counted a few times. The chain employs TRBV6-5 and TRBJ2-1, with 10 bases matching TRBD1. CDR3 length: 13 residues. Trimming at V came to 8 bases and at J to 7 bases, leaving 5 bases not matched to a gene. Germline V gene lookup returns CDR1 MNHEY and CDR2 SVGAGI. The CDR3 DNA reads as TGTGCCAGCGCCGGGACAGGGGCGAATGAGCAGTTCTTC. Translating it yields CASAGTGANEQFF.

Comment on this clonotype: One junction end does not reproduce the germline sequence, and a read error may be involved. V usage is TRBV4-1 and J usage is TRBJ2-4, with D perhaps assigned TRBD1 or TRBD2 (5 bases each). From germline, CDR1 is MGHRA and CDR2 YSYEKL. The CDR3 is 15 residues long. For the CDR3, the DNA is TGCGCCAGCAGCCAAGTCCGAGGGGTTCGGAACATTCGGTACTTC. It translates to CASSQVRGVRNIRYF.

There are a few counts of this clonotype. V gene TRBV7-3 combines with J gene TRBJ1-1; a possible D gene is TRBD1 (5 bases). Germline V gives CDR1 SGHTA, CDR2 FQGTGA. The CDR3 spans 14 residues. Between the trimmed V and J ends, which lost 1 base and 7 bases, there was a span of 13 bases. DNA of the CDR3: TGTGCCAGCAGCTTAATGGCCAGGGTAGATGAAGCTTTCTTT. Protein product: CASSLMARVDEAFF.

This clonotype was seen a handful of times. The rearrangement uses TRBV7-9 and TRBJ2-1; no definite D call. Germline values: CDR1 SEHNR, CDR2 FQNEAQ (reference sequence). This CDR3 comprises 13 residues. V lost 6 bases to trimming and J lost 5 bases, with 11 bases between them. The CDR3 sequence is CASSFPVDNEQFF. CDR3 DNA sequence: TGTGCCAGCAGTTTCCCCGTGGACAATGAGCAGTTCTTC.

The genes are TRBV5-1 and TRBJ2-7; 10 bases align to TRBD1. V lost 3 bases to trimming and J lost 5 bases; unmatched junction nucleotides: 5. The CDR3 runs to 14 residues. The germline V gene has CDR1 SGHRS and CDR2 YFSETQ. The CDR3 region is CASSSRQGANEQYF. The CDR3 bases are TGCGCCAGCAGCTCGAGACAGGGGGCCAACGAGCAGTACTTC.

This clonotype was picked up a small number of times. The chain is built from TRBV7-8 and TRBJ2-5; the match to TRBD2 covers 8 bases. This CDR3 comprises 15 residues. V lost 9 bases and J lost 4; bases outside the gene matches: 13. Germline V gene sequence: CDR1 SGHVS, CDR2 FQNEAQ. CDR3 sequence (DNA): TGTGCCAGTAGCCCGACTAGCGACGGGGTAGAGACCCAGTACTTC. Translation: CASSPTSDGVETQYF.

Points on this clonotype: The junction does not match germline at one end; this may be a read error. The genes are TRBV6-2 or TRBV6-3 and TRBJ1-6; D is unclear. The CDR3 sequence is 17 residues long. Germline V lookup: CDR1 MNHEY, CDR2 SVGEGT. The CDR3 here is CASSYISASSYNSSLHF. CDR3 DNA: TGTGCCAGCAGTTACATCAGCGCTAGCTCCTATAATTCATCCCTCCACTTT.

This rearrangement joins TRBV13 to TRBJ2-3; a weak D match, TRBD1 (8 bases). Trimming stripped 3 bases from V and 4 bases from J, with 17 bases between. The germline CDR1 and CDR2 sequences are PRHDT and FYEKMQ (reference sequence). The length of the CDR3 is 16 residues. As DNA, the CDR3 is TGTGCCAGCAGCTTTGAGCGGGACAGGATCGCAGATACGCAGTATTTT. Translating it yields CASSFERDRIADTQYF.

The CDR3 DNA follows: TGTGCCAGCAGTGAATCCGACGACAGCCCCTATGTGGAAGCTTTCTTT. This gives the protein CASSESDDSPYVEAFF. The rearrangement uses TRBV25-1 and TRBJ1-1; D perhaps matches TRBD1 (5 bases). Trimming pared 1 base from V and 8 bases from J, leaving 20 bases between. The V gene's germline CDR1 is MGHDK and CDR2 SYGVNS. The CDR3 spans 16 residues.

This chain joins TRBV19 and TRBJ2-1; D not resolved. Trimming stripped 0 bases from V and 3 bases from J, with 15 bases between. This CDR3 has 17 amino acids. Germline V gene sequence: CDR1 LNHDA, CDR2 SQIVND (reference sequence). The CDR3 bases are TGTGCCAGTAGTATAGATGGGCTTTCGCGTCTCTACAATGAGCAGTTCTTC. Its translation is CASSIDGLSRLYNEQFF.

Notes on this clonotype: Its ends do not fully match the called genes, so a read error is possible. This sequence joins TRBV6-6 and TRBJ2-3, with 7 positions matching TRBD2. Germline CDR1 is MNHNY and CDR2 is SVGAGI (reference sequence). The CDR3 totals 13 residues. CDR3 bases: TGTGCCAGCGAGCGGGGTAGCACAGGTACGCAGTATTTT. Protein product: CASERGSTGTQYF.

V and J are TRBV7-6 and TRBJ2-7, with D perhaps matching TRBD1 (6 bases). The end of the DNA aligns better with TRBJ2-5, so the J call may be wrong. CDR3 length: 12 residues. The germline CDR1 and CDR2 sequences are SGHVS and FNYEAQ. CDR3 bases: TGTGCCACCCAACAGGGCCGCGAGACCCAGTACTTC. It specifies CATQQGRETQYF.

This clonotype was counted between two and nine times. The rearrangement uses TRBV5-1 and TRBJ1-2, with 9 bases identical to TRBD1. This CDR3 is 15 amino acids long. Germline V gene sequence: CDR1 SGHRS, CDR2 YFSETQ. V was pared by 4 bases and J by 8 bases, with 12 bases of the junction left unmatched. CDR3 nucleotide sequence: TGCGCCAGCAGCAAAAACACACAGGGGGCAGAGGGCTACACCTTC. Protein: CASSKNTQGAEGYTF. The entire variable domain, with the rest obtained from reference TRBV5-1 and TRBJ1-2, is as follows: KAGVTQTPRYLIKTRGQQVTLSCSPISGHRSVSWYQQTPGQGLQFLFEYFSETQRNKGNFPGRFSGRQFSNSRSEMNVSTLELGDSALYLCASSKNTQGAEGYTFGSGTRLTVV.

As concerns this clonotype: Compared with germline, one end of the junction differs, possibly owing to a read error. This chain uses TRBV6-1 with TRBJ1-5; D unresolved. Per germline, CDR1 MNHNS and CDR2 SASEGT. CDR3 size: 16 residues. This CDR3 is CASSKPRLYSNHPQHF. CDR3 DNA: TGTGCCAGCAGCAAACCGAGGCTCTATAGCAATCATCCCCAGCATTTT.

This clonotype was observed at least ten times. The chain employs TRBV11-1 and TRBJ1-2, with D possibly being TRBD1 (6 bases). The CDR3 contains 14 residues. Germline loops: CDR1 SGHAT, CDR2 FQDESV (reference sequence). Trimming took off 2 bases at V and 4 bases at J, with 11 bases between the two ends. The CDR3 region has the DNA TGTGCCAGCAGCTTATCCGGGGGCAGCTATGGCTACACCTTC. Protein sequence: CASSLSGGSYGYTF.

This chain's CDR3 is CASSQERLGYPPTRDTQYF. For the CDR3, the DNA is TGCGCCAGCAGCCAAGAAAGGTTGGGGTACCCTCCAACCCGGGATACGCAGTATTTT. The chain couples TRBV4-1 to TRBJ2-3, with unresolved D. Germline V gene data show CDR1 as MGHRA and CDR2 as YSYEKL. V lost 0 bases and J lost 6, with 25 bases in between. The CDR3 runs to 19 residues.

V and J are TRBV4-3 and TRBJ1-2, with a possible D match to TRBD1 (5 bases). The CDR3 extends over 14 amino acids. Deletions cut 4 bases from V and 5 bases from J, with 14 bases between. Germline V lookup: CDR1 LGHNA, CDR2 YSLEER. The CDR3 sequence is CASSPLGGEYGYTF. In DNA form, the CDR3 reads TGCGCCAGCAGCCCCTTAGGAGGGGAGTATGGCTACACCTTC.

In this sample, this clonotype turned up once. The junction departs from the called germline gene at one end, perhaps through a read error. CDR3 amino acids: CATSAGTGGTEAFF. DNA for the CDR3: TGTGCCACCAGTGCCGGGACAGGGGGCACTGAAGCTTTCTTT. The chain has TRBV10-3 and TRBJ1-1; 11 nucleotides line up with TRBD1. This CDR3 has 14 amino acids. CDR1 and CDR2 (germline): ENHRY, SYGVKD.